The 16 T cell receptor beta chains below were found in one sample sequenced in a study of regulatory T cells in long-lasting Graves disease. Construction of TCR beta libraries relied on iRepertoire HTBI primers and on Arm-PCR targeting CDR3 regions. TCRdb processed the multiplex PCR reads anew with MiXCR; each CDR3 protein has one entry. Here the sample spans about 540,000 distinct CDR3 sequences, approximately 13% being singletons. Described time point: newly diagnosed GD, antithyroid drugs for less than 3 months. The authors made the TCR library using RNA they extracted from PBMCs. The sample also formed part of further work on T cells in Graves' hyperthyroidism and ophthalmopathy.

The sample was peripheral blood mononuclear cells (PBMCs), taken at new diagnosis, from a patient treated with antithyroid drugs. The receptors derive from a man aged 25-40 years with Graves disease.

In this sample, this clonotype turned up many times. J is TRBJ2-3 and V is TRBV12-3 or TRBV12-4; D may match TRBD1 or TRBD2 (5 bases each). The CDR3 extends over 13 amino acids. The germline V and J ends were trimmed by 6 bases and 2 bases, with 9 bases remaining between them. The CDR3 DNA reads as TGTGCCAGCAGACCCGGGACCACAGATACGCAGTATTTT. This encodes CASRPGTTDTQYF.

The sample holds many counts of this clonotype. The chain couples TRBV12-3 or TRBV12-4 to TRBJ2-1; a possible D gene is TRBD1 (6 bases). The ends were cut back, 7 bases at V and 8 bases at J, with 18 bases in the middle. The CDR3 length is 14 residues. The chain's CDR3 is CASTLAGAGDEQFF. The CDR3, as DNA: TGTGCCAGCACCCTAGCAGGGGCAGGGGATGAGCAGTTCTTC.

This clonotype has a count of ten or more. This chain links TRBV3-1 with TRBJ2-1, with TRBD2 matching 14 bases. The CDR3 runs 16 residues. V shed 4 bases and J 7 bases; nucleotides not matched to a gene: 6. Germline V lookup: CDR1 LGHDT, CDR2 YNNKEL (reference sequence). CDR3 residues: CASSPRTSGRWNEQFF. CDR3 sequence (DNA): TGTGCCAGCAGCCCCCGGACTAGCGGGAGGTGGAATGAGCAGTTCTTC.

The sample holds many counts of this clonotype. The rearrangement links TRBV12-3 or TRBV12-4 to TRBJ1-6; D is undetermined. This CDR3 has 12 amino acids. Trimming cost V 1 base and J 10 bases, with 5 bases left between them. The CDR3 is CASSLVTSPLHF. CDR3 coding DNA: TGTGCCAGCAGTTTAGTGACCTCACCCCTCCACTTT.

The table lists this clonotype with many counts. The V call is TRBV12-3 or TRBV12-4, the J call TRBJ2-7, with D uncertain. Trimming removed 6 bases at V and 2 bases at J, with 11 bases between. The CDR3 is 13 amino acids. CDR3 sequence reads: CASRQDTAYEQYF. The CDR3 coding sequence is TGTGCCAGCAGGCAAGACACCGCCTACGAGCAGTACTTC.

Details on this clonotype: A much larger clone differs by one base, so this may be a read error. The rearrangement uses TRBV20-1 and TRBJ2-7; 11 bases map to TRBD2. The germline V gene has CDR1 DFQATT and CDR2 SNEGSKA (reference sequence). The length of the CDR3 is 14 residues. CDR3 DNA: TGCAGTGCTACGGGGACTAGCGGATCCTACGGGCAGTACTTC. Its protein product is CSATGTSGSYGQYF.

This clonotype has at least ten counts. The chain has TRBV3-1 and TRBJ1-4, with D maybe TRBD1 (6 bases). From germline, CDR1 is LGHDT and CDR2 YNNKEL (reference sequence). CDR3 length: 19 amino acids. The V end lost 4 bases, the J end lost 0 bases, and 21 bases lay between the germline ends. This chain's CDR3 is CASSRRGGQPGPTNEKLFF. The CDR3 nucleotides are TGTGCCAGCAGCCGCCGGGGGGGCCAACCGGGCCCAACTAATGAAAAACTGTTTTTT. Using reference TRBV3-1 and TRBJ1-4 for the parts outside the CDR3, the full variable domain is DTAVSQTPKYLVTQMGNDKSIKCEQNLGHDTMYWYKQDSKKFLKIMFSYNNKELIINETVPNRFSPKSPDKAHLNLHINSLELGDSAVYFCASSRRGGQPGPTNEKLFFGSGTQLSVL.

This clonotype showed up many times. The genes are TRBV19 and TRBJ2-7; D is perhaps TRBD1 (5 bases). This CDR3 spans 12 amino acids. V was trimmed by 10 bases and J by 5 bases, leaving 15 bases between them. Germline V gene data show CDR1 as LNHDA and CDR2 as SQIVND (reference sequence). This CDR3 reads CATGQGIHEQYF. CDR3 in DNA: TGTGCCACAGGGCAGGGTATCCACGAGCAGTACTTC.

This clonotype was recorded many times. The V and J genes are TRBV30 and TRBJ1-4; TRBD1 agrees at 7 bases. This CDR3 has 15 amino acids. CDR1 is GTSNPN and CDR2 is SVGIG in the germline V gene (reference sequence). V gave up 0 bases and J gave up 8 bases; unmatched junction bases: 9. Here the CDR3 DNA reads TGTGCCTGGAGTGTCCCGACAGGGACTCACGAAAAACTGTTTTTT. Encoded protein: CAWSVPTGTHEKLFF.

A note on this clonotype: This clone may be a read error of a much larger clone one base away. The genes are TRBV12-3 or TRBV12-4 and TRBJ2-3, with D perhaps TRBD1 or TRBD2 (5 bases each). This CDR3 spans 14 amino acids. The CDR3 DNA follows: TGTGCCAGCAGCCTCGCCGAGACTACAGGTACGCAGTATTTT. Translation gives CASSLAETTGTQYF.

In this sample, this clonotype turned up a few times. V and J are TRBV12-3 or TRBV12-4 and TRBJ2-5; 7 nucleotides line up with TRBD2. This CDR3 is 14 amino acids long. Trimming took 7 bases from V and 5 from J; bases not matched to a gene: 10. CDR3 region: CASTPWGGGETQYF. The DNA of the CDR3 is TGTGCCAGCACCCCGTGGGGGGGGGGGGAGACCCAGTACTTC.

This clonotype was observed at least ten times. The V gene is TRBV27, the J gene TRBJ2-7, with a possible D match to TRBD1 (5 bases). Germline CDR1 reads MNHEY; CDR2 reads SMNVEV (reference sequence). The V and J ends lost 0 bases and 4 bases respectively, with 13 bases between them. The CDR3 extends over 15 amino acids. CDR3 amino acids: CASSLSARQIYEQYF. CDR3 DNA: TGTGCCAGCAGTTTATCCGCGAGACAGATATACGAGCAGTACTTC.

The table lists this clonotype with many counts. V and J are TRBV10-2 and TRBJ1-2, with TRBD1 as a possible D gene (5 bases). CDR3 size: 12 residues. Trimming took 8 bases from V and 6 from J, leaving 13 bases between them. CDR1 WSHSY and CDR2 SAAADI come from the germline V gene. CDR3 amino acids: CASSEGRDGYTF. The CDR3 DNA reads as TGCGCCAGCTCCGAGGGGCGAGATGGCTACACCTTC.

This clonotype was counted many times. This rearrangement joins TRBV6-2 or TRBV6-3 to TRBJ2-5, with D perhaps matching TRBD1 or TRBD2 (5 bases each). Germline values: CDR1 MNHEY, CDR2 SVGEGT. The CDR3 extends over 15 amino acids. Deletions cut 5 bases from V and 1 base from J, with 14 bases between. The CDR3 bases are TGTGCCAGCAGTAACGGGGCGAAAGTCCAAGAGACCCAGTACTTC. This encodes CASSNGAKVQETQYF.

About this clonotype: A far larger clone is a single base away, which makes a read error likely. The chain has TRBV7-9 and TRBJ1-1, with D possibly matching TRBD1 (6 bases). The CDR3 spans 13 residues. The germline V gene has CDR1 SEHNR and CDR2 FQNEAQ (reference sequence). DNA of the CDR3: TGTGCCGGCAGCTCGGACAGTGAGACTGAAGCTTTCTTT. Protein: CAGSSDSETEAFF.

This clonotype was recorded many times. This sequence joins TRBV2 and TRBJ1-4, with TRBD1 matching 12 bases. The CDR3 extends over 15 amino acids. The ends lost 6 bases at V and 7 bases at J; junction bases unmatched: 6. The germline gives CDR1 SNHLY, CDR2 FYNNEI. CDR3 sequence reads: CASRGTGGAGEKLFF. CDR3 coding DNA: TGTGCCAGCAGAGGGACAGGGGGCGCAGGTGAAAAACTGTTTTTT.